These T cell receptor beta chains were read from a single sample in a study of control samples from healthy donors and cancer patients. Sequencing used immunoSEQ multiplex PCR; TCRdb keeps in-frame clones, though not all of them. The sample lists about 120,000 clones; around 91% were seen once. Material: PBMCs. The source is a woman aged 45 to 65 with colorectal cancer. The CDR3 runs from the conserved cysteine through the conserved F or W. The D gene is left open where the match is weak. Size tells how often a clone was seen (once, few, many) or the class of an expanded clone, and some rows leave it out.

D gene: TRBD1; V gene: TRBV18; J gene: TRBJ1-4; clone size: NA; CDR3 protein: CASSPIRDRAFSREKLFF; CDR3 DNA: TGTGCCAGCTCACCAATCCGGGACAGGGCTTTCTCAAGGGAAAAACTGTTTTTT
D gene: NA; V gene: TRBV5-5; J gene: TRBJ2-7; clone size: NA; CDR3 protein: CASSLERAGASRGSEQYF; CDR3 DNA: TGTGCCAGCAGCTTGGAGCGGGCAGGCGCCTCGCGAGGGAGCGAGCAGTACTTC
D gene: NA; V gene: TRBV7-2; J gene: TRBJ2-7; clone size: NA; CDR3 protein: CASSLVANSYEQYF; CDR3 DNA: TGTGCCAGCAGCTTAGTGGCTAACTCCTACGAGCAGTACTTC
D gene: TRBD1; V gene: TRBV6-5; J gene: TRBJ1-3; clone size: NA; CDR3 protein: CASGQGFSGNTIYF; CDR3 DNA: TGTGCCAGTGGACAGGGGTTCTCTGGAAACACCATATATTTT
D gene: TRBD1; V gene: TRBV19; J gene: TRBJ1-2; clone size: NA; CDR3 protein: CASSIGASGTGDLHGYTF; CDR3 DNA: TGTGCCAGTAGTATAGGGGCGAGCGGGACAGGGGATCTCCATGGCTACACCTTC
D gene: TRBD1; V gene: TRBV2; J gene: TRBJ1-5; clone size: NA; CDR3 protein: CASSGGQGGQPQHF; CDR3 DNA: TGTGCCAGCAGTGGGGGACAGGGCGGACAGCCCCAGCATTTT
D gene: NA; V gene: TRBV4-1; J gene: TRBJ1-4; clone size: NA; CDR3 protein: CASSQEDQGGEKLFF; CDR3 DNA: TGCGCCAGCAGCCAAGAGGACCAGGGAGGCGAAAAACTGTTTTTT
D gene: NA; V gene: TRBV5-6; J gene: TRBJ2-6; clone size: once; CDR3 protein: CASSLYRAGANVLTF; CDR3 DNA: TGTGCCAGCAGCTTGTACAGGGCTGGGGCCAACGTCCTGACTTTC
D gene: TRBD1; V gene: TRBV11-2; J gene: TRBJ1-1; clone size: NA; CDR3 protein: CASSSGTGAAAFF; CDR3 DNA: TGTGCCAGCAGCTCGGGAACAGGGGCGGCAGCTTTCTTT
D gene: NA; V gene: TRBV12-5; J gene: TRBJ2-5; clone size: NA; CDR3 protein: CASGQDWVKTQYF; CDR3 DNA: TGTGCTAGTGGTCAGGACTGGGTAAAGACCCAGTACTTC
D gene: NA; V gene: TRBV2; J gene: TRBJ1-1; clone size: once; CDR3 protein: CASSYRRSNTEAFF; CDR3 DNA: TGTGCCAGCAGTTACCGTCGGTCGAACACTGAAGCTTTCTTT
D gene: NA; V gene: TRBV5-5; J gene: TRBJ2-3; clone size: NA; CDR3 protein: CASSLAEPDRFTDTQYF; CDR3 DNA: TGTGCCAGCAGCTTGGCAGAGCCAGACAGATTCACAGATACGCAGTATTTT
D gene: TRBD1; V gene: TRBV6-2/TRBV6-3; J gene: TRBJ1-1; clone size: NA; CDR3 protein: CASSAPGTGAPEAFF; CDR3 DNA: TGTGCCAGCAGTGCCCCCGGGACAGGGGCACCTGAAGCTTTCTTT
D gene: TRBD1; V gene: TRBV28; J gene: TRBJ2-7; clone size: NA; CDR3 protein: CASSNPGQNYEQYF; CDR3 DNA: TGTGCCAGCAGCAATCCGGGACAGAACTACGAGCAGTACTTC
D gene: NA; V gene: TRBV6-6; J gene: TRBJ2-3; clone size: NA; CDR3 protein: CASSLGDPLDTQYF; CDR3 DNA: TGTGCCAGCAGTTTGGGGGACCCCCTAGATACGCAGTATTTT
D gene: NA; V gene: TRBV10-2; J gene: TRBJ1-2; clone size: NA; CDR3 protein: CASSISQGRDYGYTF; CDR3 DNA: TGCGCCAGCAGTATTTCACAGGGCCGTGACTATGGCTACACCTTC
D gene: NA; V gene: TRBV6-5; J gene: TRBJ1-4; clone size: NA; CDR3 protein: CASRRDTQEKLFF; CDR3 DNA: TGTGCCAGCAGGCGGGACACACAGGAAAAACTGTTTTTT
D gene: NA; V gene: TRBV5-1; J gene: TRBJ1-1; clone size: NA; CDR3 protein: CASSLDGGADTEAFF; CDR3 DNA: TGCGCCAGCAGCTTGGATGGGGGCGCGGACACTGAAGCTTTCTTT
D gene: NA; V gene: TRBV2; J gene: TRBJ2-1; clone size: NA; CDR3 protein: CAGGVLGTEQFF; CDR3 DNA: TGTGCCGGCGGTGTATTGGGAACTGAGCAGTTCTTC
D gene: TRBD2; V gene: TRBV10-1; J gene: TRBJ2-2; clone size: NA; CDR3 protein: CASGKAGGLVDTGELFF; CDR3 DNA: TGCGCCAGCGGTAAAGCGGGAGGGTTGGTTGACACCGGGGAGCTGTTTTTT
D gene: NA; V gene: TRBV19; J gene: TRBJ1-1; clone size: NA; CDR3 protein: CASSGQYTEAFF; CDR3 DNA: TGTGCCAGTAGCGGACAATACACTGAAGCTTTCTTT
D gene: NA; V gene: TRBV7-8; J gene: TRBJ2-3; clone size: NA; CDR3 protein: CASSTPRDTDTQYF; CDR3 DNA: TGTGCCAGCAGCACCCCCCGGGACACAGATACGCAGTATTTT
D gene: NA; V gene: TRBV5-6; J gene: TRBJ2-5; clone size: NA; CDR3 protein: CASSLRGEETQYF; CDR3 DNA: TGTGCCAGCAGCCTGAGAGGGGAAGAGACCCAGTACTTC
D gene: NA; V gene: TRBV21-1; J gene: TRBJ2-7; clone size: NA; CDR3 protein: CASSKVRGSPYEQYF; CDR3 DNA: TGTGCCAGCAGCAAAGTTCGAGGATCCCCCTACGAGCAGTACTTC
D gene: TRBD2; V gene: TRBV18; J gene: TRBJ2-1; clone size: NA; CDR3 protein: CASSPPDGLAGFNEQFF; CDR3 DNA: TGTGCCAGCTCACCACCGGACGGACTAGCGGGATTCAATGAGCAGTTCTTC
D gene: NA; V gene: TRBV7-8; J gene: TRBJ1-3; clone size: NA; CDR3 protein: CASSLRGDGNTIYF; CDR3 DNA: TGTGCCAGCAGCTTGCGAGGGGACGGAAACACCATATATTTT
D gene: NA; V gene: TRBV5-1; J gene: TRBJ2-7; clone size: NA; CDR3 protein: CASSLGGAGEQYF; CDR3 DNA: TGCGCCAGCAGCTTGGGGGGCGCGGGGGAGCAGTACTTC
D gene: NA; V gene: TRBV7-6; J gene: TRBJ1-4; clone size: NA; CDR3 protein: CASSLAVVEKLFF; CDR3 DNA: TGTGCCAGCAGCTTAGCTGTTGTTGAAAAACTGTTTTTT
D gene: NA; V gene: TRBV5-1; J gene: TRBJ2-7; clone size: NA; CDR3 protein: CASSSGFIPYEQYF; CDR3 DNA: TGCGCCAGCAGCTCAGGGTTTATCCCCTACGAGCAGTACTTC
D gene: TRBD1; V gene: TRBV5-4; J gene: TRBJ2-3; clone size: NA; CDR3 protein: CASSYLTGNTDTQYF; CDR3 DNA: TGTGCCAGCAGCTACCTGACAGGGAACACAGATACGCAGTATTTT
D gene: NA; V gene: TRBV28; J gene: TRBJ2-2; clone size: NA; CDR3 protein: CASSLWGGLELFF; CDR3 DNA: TGTGCCAGCAGTTTATGGGGGGGATTGGAGCTGTTTTTT
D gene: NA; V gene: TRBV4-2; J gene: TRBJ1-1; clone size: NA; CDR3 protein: CASSPLTGRMNAEAFF; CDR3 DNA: TGTGCCAGCAGCCCGTTGACAGGTCGAATGAACGCTGAAGCTTTCTTT
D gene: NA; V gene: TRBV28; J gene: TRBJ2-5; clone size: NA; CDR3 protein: CASREGLETQYF; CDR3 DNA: TGTGCCAGCAGAGAGGGGCTAGAGACCCAGTACTTC
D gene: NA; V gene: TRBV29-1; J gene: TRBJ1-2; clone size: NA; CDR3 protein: CSVTSSEGYGYTF; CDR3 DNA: TGCAGCGTTACCTCATCAGAGGGCTATGGCTACACCTTC
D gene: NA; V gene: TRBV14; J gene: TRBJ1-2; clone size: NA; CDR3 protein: CASSPLPNYGYTF; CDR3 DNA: TGTGCCAGCAGCCCTTTGCCTAACTATGGCTACACCTTC
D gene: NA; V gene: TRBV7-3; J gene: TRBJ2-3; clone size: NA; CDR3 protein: CASSIHGQMPPDTQYF; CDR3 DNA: TGTGCCAGCAGCATCCACGGACAGATGCCCCCAGATACGCAGTATTTT
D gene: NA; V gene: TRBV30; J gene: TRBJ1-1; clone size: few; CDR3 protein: CAWSVLGGPGTEAFF; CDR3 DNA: TGTGCCTGGAGTGTACTAGGGGGGCCCGGCACTGAAGCTTTCTTT
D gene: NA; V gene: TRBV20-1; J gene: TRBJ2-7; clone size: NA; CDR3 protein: CSAKAYEQYF; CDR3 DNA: TGCAGTGCTAAAGCCTACGAGCAGTACTTC
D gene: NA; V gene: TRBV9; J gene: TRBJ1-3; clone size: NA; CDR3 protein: CASSAVGTGNTIYF; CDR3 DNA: TGTGCCAGCAGCGCAGTGGGAACAGGGAACACCATATATTTT
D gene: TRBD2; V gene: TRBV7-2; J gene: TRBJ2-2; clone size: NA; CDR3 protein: CASSLYPLAGGHGELFF; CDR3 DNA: TGTGCCAGCAGCTTATACCCACTAGCGGGGGGGCACGGGGAGCTGTTTTTT
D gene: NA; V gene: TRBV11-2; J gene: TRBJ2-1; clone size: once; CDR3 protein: CASSLGSGANEQFF; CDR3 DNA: TGTGCCAGCAGCTTAGGGTCAGGGGCAAATGAGCAGTTCTTC
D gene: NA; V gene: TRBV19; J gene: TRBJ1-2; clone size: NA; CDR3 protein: CASRSDRIYGYTF; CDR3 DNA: TGTGCCAGTAGGTCTGACAGAATCTATGGCTACACCTTC